This TCR beta chain was recorded in a study of T cell changes during pregnancy in multiple sclerosis. In germline, CDR1 is MNHEY, CDR2 SVGAGI. V trimming: 6 bases; J trimming: 4 bases; junction bases outside the gene matches: 8. The CDR3 loop spans 15 amino acids. Clones were read by immunoSEQ multiplex PCR, and TCRdb kept only the in-frame ones, dropping some. Of about 73,000 clones listed, about 90% were seen once; the top ten hold over 7.5%. The chain has TRBV6-5 and TRBJ2-2; 7 positions match TRBD1. This receptor was taken from a female donor in good health, enrolled as a control in a pregnancy study. Material: peripheral blood, obtained after pregnancy. Here the CDR3 reads CASRGWDSSTGELFF. Written as DNA, the CDR3 is TGTGCCAGCAGGGGGTGGGACAGTTCCACCGGGGAGCTGTTTTTT.